This T cell receptor (beta chain) was obtained from a study of blood T cell repertoires in COVID-19. Participants spanned ages about 18 to 100 years and resided in 20 to 30 US areas. Donors were grouped by their self-reported clinical history. Donors of Cohort 3 who recovered were those that had two negative PCRs, clearance, or symptom resolution. In the authors' methods: The assay estimated nucleated cells by amplifying reference gene primers. Profiled with immunoSEQ multiplex PCR; TCRdb holds only in-frame clones, not every one. The V and J calls and clone size were taken over from that table, and D and trimming were inferred from the DNA. This sample has about 330,000 clones, with 70% to 90% found just once. This CDR3 region has 12 residues. V lost 5 bases and J lost 3, with 8 bases in between. The germline V gene encodes CDR1 SEHNR and CDR2 FQNEAQ (reference sequence).

Sample: PBMCs or T cells enriched from blood (not recorded which). This chain links TRBV7-9 with TRBJ2-7; no clear D. The receptor's source is a woman aged 25 to 45 who had recovered from COVID-19. CDR3 nucleotides: TGTGCCAGCAGCCGTAACAGCTACGAGCAGTACTTC. Its protein is CASSRNSYEQYF.